This TCR beta chain was documented in a study of blood T cell repertoires in COVID-19. Study-level background: Some COVID-19 samples were acute and others convalescent; all came from the United States, Italy and Spain. From T cells, B-cell-depleted T cells, or PBMCs came the material, which was cDNA or gDNA.

In the original processing: Amplifying reference gene primers gave estimates of nucleated cell counts. This table comes from immunoSEQ multiplex PCR, and its TCRdb copy is limited to in-frame clones, with some not included. D and trimming were read from the DNA, whereas the V and J calls and clone size are those reported in that table. Of fewer than 150,000 clones listed, 75% to 90% are singletons. Germline V gene sequence: CDR1 SGHNT, CDR2 YYREEE (reference sequence). The CDR3 sequence is 15 residues long. V lost 4 bases, J lost 5 bases, and 9 bases stayed unmatched. Sequenced: peripheral blood. The V call is TRBV5-4, the J call TRBJ2-5, with 9 positions matching TRBD2. The source is a woman in her forties or fifties with acute or convalescent COVID-19. The CDR3 nucleotides read TGTGCCAGCAGCCGCTCAGCGGGGGGAAAGGAGACCCAGTACTTC. Amino acid sequence: CASSRSAGGKETQYF.